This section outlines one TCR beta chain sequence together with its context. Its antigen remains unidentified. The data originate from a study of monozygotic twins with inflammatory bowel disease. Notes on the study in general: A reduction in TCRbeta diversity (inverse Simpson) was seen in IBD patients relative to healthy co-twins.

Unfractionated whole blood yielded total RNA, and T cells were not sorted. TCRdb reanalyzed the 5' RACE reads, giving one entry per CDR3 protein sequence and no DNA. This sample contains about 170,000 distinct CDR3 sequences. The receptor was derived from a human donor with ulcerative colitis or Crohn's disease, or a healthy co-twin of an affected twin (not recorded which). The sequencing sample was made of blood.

This CDR3 is CASSFRQGGNQETQYF. The chain couples TRBV12-3 or TRBV12-4 to TRBJ2-5; TCRdb's D gene call, TRBD1, goes unchecked for lack of DNA. The CDR3 covers 16 residues.